Presented here are 8 T cell receptor beta chains from one specimen sequenced in a study of T cell responses to AZD1222 COVID-19 vaccine. Method: immunoSEQ multiplex PCR; TCRdb's copy keeps in-frame clones and lacks some. The data show under 200,000 clones, with 75% to 90% seen just once and under 3.5% held by the top ten. The sequencing here drew on peripheral blood, taken on day 0 of MenACWY control vaccination. These receptors were taken from an adult in good health.

This rearrangement joins TRBV6-5 to TRBJ2-1; D is perhaps TRBD1 or TRBD2 (6 bases each). Germline loops: CDR1 MNHEY, CDR2 SVGAGI. V shed 6 bases and J shed 6 bases, with 18 bases lying between them. This CDR3 contains 15 residues. The CDR3 DNA is TGTGCCAGCAGGGGGGGCGGTGGTGTTTCCAATGAGCAGTTCTTC. Amino acids: CASRGGGGVSNEQFF.

This chain links TRBV11-2 with TRBJ2-7; the match to TRBD2 covers 8 bases. Germline values: CDR1 SGHAT, CDR2 FQNNGV. The CDR3 is made up of 14 amino acids. V was pared by 2 bases and J by 5 bases, with 5 bases of the junction left unmatched. The CDR3 region has the DNA TGTGCCAGCAGCTTAAGTTTAGCGGGGAACGAGCAGTACTTC. Translated, it gives CASSLSLAGNEQYF.

The rearrangement uses TRBV9 and TRBJ2-2; D is possibly TRBD2 (6 bases). Per germline, CDR1 SGDLS and CDR2 YYNGEE. V was shortened by 4 bases and J by 3 bases, with 19 bases between the two germline ends. The CDR3 has 17 amino acids. This CDR3 is CASSYTRRERDTGELFF. The CDR3, as DNA: TGTGCCAGCAGCTATACAAGACGAGAGCGGGACACCGGGGAGCTGTTTTTT.

The V and J genes are TRBV4-3 and TRBJ1-4; TRBD1 might be the D (6 bases). The CDR3 runs 15 residues. Trimming took off 5 bases at V and 5 bases at J, with 15 bases between the two ends. CDR1 and CDR2 from the germline V gene are LGHNA and YSLEER. The CDR3 reads CASSSQTGQNEKLFF. The DNA of the CDR3 is TGCGCCAGCAGCTCCCAGACAGGACAGAATGAAAAACTGTTTTTT.

The chain combines TRBV7-9 with TRBJ2-1; 7 bases align to TRBD2. The CDR3 totals 15 residues. Looked up from germline, CDR1 is SEHNR and CDR2 is FQNEAQ (reference sequence). V trimming: 5 bases; J trimming: 2 bases; junction bases outside the gene matches: 6. The CDR3 loop is CASSPRTRTYNEQFF. DNA of the CDR3: TGTGCCAGCAGCCCCCGGACTAGAACCTACAATGAGCAGTTCTTC. Looking up the rest from reference TRBV7-9 and TRBJ2-1 gives the full variable domain: DTGVSQNPRHKITKRGQNVTFRCDPISEHNRLYWYRQTLGQGPEFLTYFQNEAQLEKSRLLSDRFSAERPKGSFSTLEIQRTEQGDSAMYLCASSPRTRTYNEQFFGPGTRLTVL.

V usage is TRBV5-6 and J usage is TRBJ2-2, with D hard to call. V was cut by 4 bases and J by 4 bases, with 14 bases left in between. Germline-derived CDR1 and CDR2 are SGHDT and YYEEEE. This CDR3 region has 15 residues. CDR3 nucleotides: TGTGCCAGCAGCAGATTCACAGTATCCACCGGGGAGCTGTTTTTT. Amino acids: CASSRFTVSTGELFF.

The chain carries TRBV5-8 and TRBJ2-5, with D unresolved. Germline-derived CDR1 and CDR2 are SGHTS and YDEGEE. The CDR3 has 15 amino acids. The germline V and J ends were trimmed by 6 bases and 1 base, with 16 bases remaining between them. This chain's CDR3 is CASTHTWAGQETQYF. CDR3 sequence (DNA): TGTGCCAGCACCCACACCTGGGCAGGCCAAGAGACCCAGTACTTC.

The J gene is TRBJ2-7, the V gene TRBV5-1; 7 bases agree with TRBD1. CDR3 length: 14 amino acids. Germline CDR1 SGHRS, CDR2 YFSETQ. V lost 4 bases and J lost 1; bases outside the gene matches: 5. In DNA, the CDR3 is TGCGCCAGCAGCGCTCGACAGGGATCCTACGAGCAGTACTTC. It yields the protein CASSARQGSYEQYF.